The text below deals with one T cell receptor (beta chain). Its antigen remains unknown. This sample is drawn from a study of identical twins. Study findings and constraints: For monozygotic twins, models underestimated out-of-frame TCR alpha sharing.

The length of the CDR3 is 18 residues. Trimming stripped 1 base from V and 0 bases from J, with 17 bases between. The germline gives CDR1 SGDLS, CDR2 YYNGEE. TCRdb analysed the 5' RACE reads with MiXCR anew, one entry per CDR3 protein. The sample shows just under 650,000 distinct CDR3 sequences, 7% to 7.5% of them seen only once. The sample also formed part of further work on yellow fever vaccine responses in identical twins.

The sample consisted of PBMCs. The chain uses TRBV9 and TRBJ2-1, with D unresolved. The receptor comes from a woman between 18 and 30 years old in good health. CDR3 amino acids: CASSVLNNGPGSYNEQFF. CDR3 DNA: TGTGCCAGCAGCGTACTTAATAACGGGCCCGGCTCCTACAATGAGCAGTTCTTC.